This is a list of T cell receptor beta chains from one sample in a study of cytomegalovirus exposure and HLA in healthy donors. Using immunoSEQ multiplex PCR, the repertoire was profiled, and TCRdb retains in-frame clones only, with some absent. In the table there are more than 110,000 clones, around 88% of which are singletons. Sequenced sample: PBMCs. The receptor source for this set is a woman under 30 in good health and CMV-seropositive. CDR3s include the opening cysteine and the closing phenylalanine or tryptophan. D genes are given only for firm matches. A row's size may be missing; if present it is once, few, many or a size class.

clone size	V gene	D gene	J gene	CDR3 protein	CDR3 DNA
.	TRBV5-1	TRBD1	TRBJ2-1	CASSPRPPGTGAYNEQFF	TGCGCCAGCAGTCCTAGACCACCCGGGACAGGGGCCTACAATGAGCAGTTCTTC
once	TRBV15	TRBD2	TRBJ2-1	CATSRDRGSGYLSEQFF	TGTGCCACCAGCAGAGATCGGGGTAGCGGGTACTTATCGGAGCAGTTCTTC
.	TRBV10-3	.	TRBJ2-7	CAISDLYEQYF	TGTGCCATCAGTGACCTCTACGAGCAGTACTTC
.	TRBV6-5	TRBD2	TRBJ2-2	CASRGTGGNTGELFF	TGTGCCAGCAGAGGGACGGGGGGGAACACCGGGGAGCTGTTTTTT
few	TRBV5-1	TRBD1	TRBJ2-7	CASSYTGGEQYF	TGCGCCAGCAGCTATACAGGGGGCGAGCAGTACTTC
.	TRBV4-2	TRBD1	TRBJ2-7	CASSQIIGTGGYEQYF	TGTGCCAGCAGCCAGATAATCGGGACAGGGGGCTACGAGCAGTACTTC
.	TRBV5-4	TRBD1	TRBJ2-5	CASSLAAGTGEETQYF	TGTGCCAGCAGCTTGGCCGCCGGGACAGGGGAAGAGACCCAGTACTTC
.	TRBV2	TRBD2	TRBJ2-7	CASRLTSGRAGEQYF	TGTGCCAGCAGGCTTACTAGCGGGAGGGCCGGCGAGCAGTACTTC
.	TRBV4-1	.	TRBJ1-1	CASSLQGMNTEAFF	TGCGCCAGCAGCCTACAGGGTATGAACACTGAAGCTTTCTTT
.	TRBV13	.	TRBJ1-1	CASSSAPDTEAFF	TGTGCCAGCAGCTCCGCCCCGGACACTGAAGCTTTCTTT
.	TRBV5-1	TRBD1	TRBJ2-3	CASSGRDRGQADTQYF	TGCGCCAGCAGCGGAAGGGACAGGGGGCAGGCAGATACGCAGTATTTT
.	TRBV29-1	TRBD2	TRBJ2-1	CSVAKSGGPVEQFF	TGCAGCGTTGCTAAATCGGGAGGGCCGGTTGAGCAGTTCTTC
.	TRBV30	TRBD1	TRBJ2-7	CAWNPGQSYEQYF	TGTGCCTGGAATCCGGGACAGTCCTACGAGCAGTACTTC
.	TRBV2	.	TRBJ2-1	CASIAGGSYNEQFF	TGTGCCAGCATTGCAGGGGGGTCCTACAATGAGCAGTTCTTC
.	TRBV2	.	TRBJ1-2	CASTDSHYGYTF	TGTGCCAGCACGGACAGCCACTATGGCTACACCTTC
few	TRBV19	TRBD1	TRBJ1-2	CASSMRRQGTGGYTF	TGTGCCAGTAGTATGAGGAGACAGGGGACGGGCGGCTACACCTTC
.	TRBV6-5	TRBD1	TRBJ2-4	CASSRDRENIQYF	TGTGCCAGCAGTCGGGACAGGGAAAACATTCAGTACTTC
.	TRBV6-1	TRBD2	TRBJ2-7	CASSTTGLASYEQYF	TGTGCCAGCAGTACCACGGGACTAGCCTCCTACGAGCAGTACTTC
.	TRBV5-1	TRBD1	TRBJ2-6	CASSKQGPSSGANVLTF	TGCGCCAGCAGTAAACAGGGGCCTAGCTCTGGGGCCAACGTCCTGACTTTC
.	TRBV2	.	TRBJ1-4	CASSERSPEGPLEKLFF	TGTGCCAGCAGTGAAAGATCCCCGGAGGGGCCGTTAGAAAAACTGTTTTTT
.	TRBV19	.	TRBJ1-5	CASSVPGGNQPQHF	TGTGCCAGTAGTGTCCCGGGGGGGAATCAGCCCCAGCATTTT
.	TRBV9	TRBD2	TRBJ2-2	CASSVGTSGGAWTGELFF	TGTGCCAGCAGCGTAGGAACTAGCGGGGGGGCCTGGACCGGGGAGCTGTTTTTT
few	TRBV19	.	TRBJ2-7	CASSIQGYGEQYF	TGTGCCAGTAGTATTCAGGGATACGGCGAGCAGTACTTC
once	TRBV6-6	.	TRBJ2-1	CASSRGVEQFF	TGTGCCAGCAGCAGGGGGGTTGAGCAGTTCTTC
.	TRBV19	.	TRBJ1-1	CASSRPREVTEAFF	TGTGCCAGTAGTAGGCCGCGTGAGGTCACTGAAGCTTTCTTT
.	TRBV7-9	.	TRBJ2-2	CASSLDRTNTGELFF	TGTGCCAGCAGCCTCGACAGGACGAACACCGGGGAGCTGTTTTTT
.	TRBV30	.	TRBJ2-7	CAWNLPGLAYEQYF	TGTGCCTGGAATCTCCCCGGACTTGCGTACGAGCAGTACTTC
.	TRBV28	.	TRBJ2-7	CASSLTGGVYEQYF	TGTGCCAGCAGTTTAACGGGCGGGGTGTACGAGCAGTACTTC
.	TRBV7-2	.	TRBJ1-5	CASSDDSVPNSNQPQHF	TGTGCCAGCAGCGACGACAGCGTACCTAATAGCAATCAGCCCCAGCATTTT
.	TRBV5-4	.	TRBJ1-5	CASSVQGSNQPQHF	TGTGCCAGCAGCGTACAGGGTAGCAATCAGCCCCAGCATTTT